The present T cell receptor beta chain was sequenced within a study of breast tumors, draining lymph nodes, adjacent tissues (dated by TCRdb to the mid-2010s). At the level of the whole study: TCR beta repertoires were compared across tumor, adjacent nontumor tissue and axillary lymph nodes obtained from breast cancer patients. The study aimed to assess the relationships and possible T-cell exchange between tumor, surrounding tissue and draining lymph node repertoires in human breast cancer. Overall study results and their limits: Tumor and nontumor tissue repertoires were found to be significantly more similar in luminal-like than in basal-like breast cancer. The study presented the conclusion that tumor T cells originate in lymph nodes as consistent with a hypothesis, not as something directly demonstrated. Tumors showed preferential V and J gene usage, and their T-cell repertoire diversity fell below that of lymph nodes yet above that of nontumor tissue. The data were considered consistent with most tumor T cells being derived from the lymph node and subsequently expanding within tumor tissue.

The sample was run on an Illumina HiSeq 2000. TCR beta chain libraries were generated through multiplex PCR amplification. The amplified TCR beta chain products were analyzed by high-throughput sequencing. TCRdb trimmed the raw reads at Q25, called clones with MiXCR and kept productive beta chains. CDR3 protein sequences are deduplicated, and each keeps its most common genes and DNA. Across this sample there are some 170,000 distinct CDR3 sequences, with roughly a third seen only once. Of the sample, about 4.1% falls within the top ten clones. Lymph node samples came from the axillary draining lymph nodes of breast cancer patients. This clonotype was recorded many times. Its cognate antigen has yet to be identified. No much larger clone is present one base from it, and per-base qualities are unavailable. Relative to germline, V is missing 1 base and J is missing 6 bases, with 9 bases of the junction outside any gene match. For CDR1 and CDR2, the germline V gene lists MNHEY and SVGAGI. The CDR3 sequence holds 16 residues, the cysteine and phenylalanine included. The CDR3 DNA has 48 bases and is translated from base 1.

This TCR was recovered from a female donor with breast cancer. Some clones in this sample may be carry-over from other donors' samples. Sequencing used axillary lymph node tissue. The sequence is built from TRBV6-5 and TRBJ2-1, with 7 middle bases fitting TRBD1. The DNA sequence is TGTGCCAGCAGTTACTTCGACAGGGAAGCTCTCAATGAGCAGTTCTTC. Its protein is CASSYFDREALNEQFF.